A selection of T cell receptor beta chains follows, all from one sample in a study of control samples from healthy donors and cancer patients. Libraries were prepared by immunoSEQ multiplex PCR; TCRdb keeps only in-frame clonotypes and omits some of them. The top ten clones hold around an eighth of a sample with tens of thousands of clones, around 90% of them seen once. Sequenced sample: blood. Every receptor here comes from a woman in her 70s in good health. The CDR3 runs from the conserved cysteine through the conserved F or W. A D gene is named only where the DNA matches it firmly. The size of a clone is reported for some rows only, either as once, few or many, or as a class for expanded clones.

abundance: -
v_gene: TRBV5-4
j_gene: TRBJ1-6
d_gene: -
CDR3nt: TGTGCCAGCAGCTCGGGTGAGGGGTGGTACTCACCCCTCCACTTT
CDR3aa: CASSSGEGWYSPLHF

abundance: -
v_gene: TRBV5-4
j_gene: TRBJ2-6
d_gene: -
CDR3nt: TGTGCCAGCAGCTTGGTGGGGGGAGGGGCCAACGTCCTGACTTTC
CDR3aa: CASSLVGGGANVLTF

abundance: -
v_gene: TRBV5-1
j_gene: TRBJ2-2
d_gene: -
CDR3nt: TGCGCCAGCAGCCCCGGAGGGGCGAGCACCGGGGAGCTGTTTTTT
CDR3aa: CASSPGGASTGELFF

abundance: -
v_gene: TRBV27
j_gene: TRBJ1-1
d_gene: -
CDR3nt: TGTGCCAGCCGGTGGGACACCATGAACACTGAAGCTTTCTTT
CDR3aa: CASRWDTMNTEAFF

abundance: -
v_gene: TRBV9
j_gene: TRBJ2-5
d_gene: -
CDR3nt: TGTGCCAGCACCGGTGCCGAAGAGACCCAGTACTTC
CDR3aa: CASTGAEETQYF

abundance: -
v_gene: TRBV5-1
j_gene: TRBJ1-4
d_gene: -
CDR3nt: TGCGCCAGCAGCCACGACAGAAATAATGAAAAACTGTTTTTT
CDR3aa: CASSHDRNNEKLFF

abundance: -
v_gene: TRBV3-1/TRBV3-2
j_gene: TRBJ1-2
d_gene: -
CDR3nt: TGTGCCAGCAGCCAAGTCGGCGGACAGCAGTCCAAAGATGGCTACACCTTC
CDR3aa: CASSQVGGQQSKDGYTF

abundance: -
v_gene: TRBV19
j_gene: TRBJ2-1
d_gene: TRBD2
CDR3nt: TGTGCCAGTAAGGCGGGCGGGAGGGCCTACAATGAGCAGTTCTTC
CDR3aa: CASKAGGRAYNEQFF

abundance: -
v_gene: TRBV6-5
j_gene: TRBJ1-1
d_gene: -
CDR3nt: TGTGCCAGCAGGGTCCTAATGAACACTGAAGCTTTCTTT
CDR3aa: CASRVLMNTEAFF

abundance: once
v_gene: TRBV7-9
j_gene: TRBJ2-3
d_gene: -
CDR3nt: TGTGCCAGCACCCATTCCGGGGGCACAGATACGCAGTATTTT
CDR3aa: CASTHSGGTDTQYF

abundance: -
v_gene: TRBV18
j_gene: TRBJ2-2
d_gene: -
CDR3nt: TGTGCCAGCTCACCACCGGTCAGGACCGGGGAGCTGTTTTTT
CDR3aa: CASSPPVRTGELFF

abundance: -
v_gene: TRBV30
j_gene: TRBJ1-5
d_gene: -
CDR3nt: TGTGCCTGGAGTGTAGGGAGCGGTCAGCCCCAGCATTTT
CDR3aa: CAWSVGSGQPQHF

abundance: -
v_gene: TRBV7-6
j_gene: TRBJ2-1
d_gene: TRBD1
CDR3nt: TGTGCCAGCAGCTTAAAGGGACAGGACTACAATGAGCAGTTCTTC
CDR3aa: CASSLKGQDYNEQFF

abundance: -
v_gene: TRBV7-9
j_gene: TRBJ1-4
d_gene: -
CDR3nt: TGTGCCAGCAGCCAGGGTGGAACCCCGGGGGAAAAACTGTTTTTT
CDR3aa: CASSQGGTPGEKLFF

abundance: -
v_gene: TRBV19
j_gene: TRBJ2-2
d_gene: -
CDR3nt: TGTGCCAGTAGTCAAGGATCAAACACCGGGGAGCTGTTTTTT
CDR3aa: CASSQGSNTGELFF

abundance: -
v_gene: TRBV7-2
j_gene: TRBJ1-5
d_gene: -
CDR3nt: TGTGCCAGCAGCTTTTTAGGGCAGCCCCAGCATTTT
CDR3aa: CASSFLGQPQHF

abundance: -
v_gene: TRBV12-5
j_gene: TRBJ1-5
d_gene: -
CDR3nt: TGTGCTAGTGGTTCAGGCGGCAATCAGCCCCAGCATTTT
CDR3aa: CASGSGGNQPQHF

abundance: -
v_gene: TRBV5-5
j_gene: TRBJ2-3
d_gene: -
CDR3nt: TGTGCCAGCACGCCTCCGGGGAGAAGAACAGATACGCAGTATTTT
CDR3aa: CASTPPGRRTDTQYF

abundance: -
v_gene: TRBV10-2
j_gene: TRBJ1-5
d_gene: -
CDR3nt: TGCGCCAGCAGTGAGTCGTATTATCAGCCCCAGCATTTT
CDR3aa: CASSESYYQPQHF

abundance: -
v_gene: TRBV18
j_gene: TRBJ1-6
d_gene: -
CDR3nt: TGTGCCAGCTCGCCGACAGGTCGGGAACCCCTCCACTTT
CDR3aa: CASSPTGREPLHF

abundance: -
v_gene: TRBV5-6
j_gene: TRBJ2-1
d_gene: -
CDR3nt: TGTGCCAGCAGCTTGGCCTACAGGGACGGTCCCTACAATGAGCAGTTCTTC
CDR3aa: CASSLAYRDGPYNEQFF

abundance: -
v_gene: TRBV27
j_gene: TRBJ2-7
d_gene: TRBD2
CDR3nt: TGTGCCAGCACGACTAGCGGGAGGGGCTACCACGAGCAGTACTTC
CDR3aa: CASTTSGRGYHEQYF

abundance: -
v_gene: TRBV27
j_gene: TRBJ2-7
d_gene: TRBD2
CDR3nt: TGTGCCAGCAGTTTAGTGGCGGGAGGGTTAGAGCAGTACTTC
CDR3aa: CASSLVAGGLEQYF

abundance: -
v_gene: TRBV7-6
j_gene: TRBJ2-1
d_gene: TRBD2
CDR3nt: TGTGCCAGCAGCTTAGGTTTGCTAGCGGGAGCATACAATGAGCAGTTCTTC
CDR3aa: CASSLGLLAGAYNEQFF

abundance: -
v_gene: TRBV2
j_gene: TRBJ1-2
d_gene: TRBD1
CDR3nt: TGTGCCACCCAGGGGGGGTCTTTAGTTGGCTACACCTTC
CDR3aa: CATQGGSLVGYTF

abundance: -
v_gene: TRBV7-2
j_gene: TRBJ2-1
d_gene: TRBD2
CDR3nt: TGTGCCAGCAGCTTAGTAGGGGGGACTAGCGGGAGATTCAATGAGCAGTTCTTC
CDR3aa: CASSLVGGTSGRFNEQFF

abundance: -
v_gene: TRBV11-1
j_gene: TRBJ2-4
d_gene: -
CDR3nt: TGTGCCAGCAGCTCGGACCGGGGGCTCCAAAACATTCAGTACTTC
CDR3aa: CASSSDRGLQNIQYF

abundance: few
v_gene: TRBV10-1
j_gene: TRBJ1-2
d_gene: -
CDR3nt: TGCGCCAGCAGTAAAATCTCAGTGACAGGAGCCACTAACTATGGCTACACCTTC
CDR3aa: CASSKISVTGATNYGYTF

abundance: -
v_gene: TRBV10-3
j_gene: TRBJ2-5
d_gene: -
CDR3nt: TGTGCCGTCACTGCGGGGGCACAAGAGACCCAGTACTTC
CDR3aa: CAVTAGAQETQYF

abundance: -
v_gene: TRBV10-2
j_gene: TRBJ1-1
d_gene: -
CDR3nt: TGCGCCAGCAGTGAGTTGGGGCTGGGGAACACTGAAGCTTTCTTT
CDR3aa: CASSELGLGNTEAFF

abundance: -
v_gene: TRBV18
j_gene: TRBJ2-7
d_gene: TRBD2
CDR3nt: TGTGCCAGCTCACCCGGGACTAGCGGGATTCCGTACTTC
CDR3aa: CASSPGTSGIPYF

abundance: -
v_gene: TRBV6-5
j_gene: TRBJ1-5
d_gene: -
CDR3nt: TGTGCCAGCAGTTCAACAGGGCTTTATAGCAATCAGCCCCAGCATTTT
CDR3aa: CASSSTGLYSNQPQHF

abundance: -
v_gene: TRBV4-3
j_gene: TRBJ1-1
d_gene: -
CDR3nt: TGCGCCAGCAGCCAAGAGCGGGGGGTACGTACTGAAGCTTTCTTT
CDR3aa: CASSQERGVRTEAFF

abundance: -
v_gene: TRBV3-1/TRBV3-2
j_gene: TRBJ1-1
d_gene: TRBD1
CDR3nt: TGTGCCAGCACCCACAGGGGGCTCACTGAAGCTTTCTTT
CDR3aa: CASTHRGLTEAFF

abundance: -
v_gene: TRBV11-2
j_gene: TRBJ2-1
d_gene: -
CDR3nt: TGTGCCAGCAGCCCCATGCTGGGCTACAATGAGCAGTTCTTC
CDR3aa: CASSPMLGYNEQFF

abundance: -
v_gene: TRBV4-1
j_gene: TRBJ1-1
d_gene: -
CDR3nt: TGCGCCAGCAGCCAAAGGTATGGAACGAACACTGAAGCTTTCTTT
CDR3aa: CASSQRYGTNTEAFF

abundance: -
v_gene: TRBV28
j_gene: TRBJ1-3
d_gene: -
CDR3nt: TGTGCCAGCAGTCAAGAGAGCTCTGGAAACACCATATATTTT
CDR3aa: CASSQESSGNTIYF

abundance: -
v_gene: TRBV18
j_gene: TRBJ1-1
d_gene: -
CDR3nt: TGTGCCAGCTCACCAATTACGACAGAAGCTTTCTTT
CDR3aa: CASSPITTEAFF

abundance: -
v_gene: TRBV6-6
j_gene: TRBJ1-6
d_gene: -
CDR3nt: TGTGCCAGCAGTCCACCGAATTCACCCCTCCACTTT
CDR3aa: CASSPPNSPLHF

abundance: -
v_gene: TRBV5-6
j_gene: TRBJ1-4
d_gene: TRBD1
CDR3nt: TGTGCCAGCAGCCCCGGGACAGCGAATGAAAAACTGTTTTTT
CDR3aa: CASSPGTANEKLFF

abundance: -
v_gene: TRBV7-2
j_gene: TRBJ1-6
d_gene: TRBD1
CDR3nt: TGTGCCAGCAGCTTGACAGGGAGTTCACCCCTCCACTTT
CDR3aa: CASSLTGSSPLHF

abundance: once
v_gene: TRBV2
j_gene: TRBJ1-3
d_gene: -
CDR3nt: TGTGCCAGCAGTGTCTTGGGGGCGACCATATATTTT
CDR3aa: CASSVLGATIYF

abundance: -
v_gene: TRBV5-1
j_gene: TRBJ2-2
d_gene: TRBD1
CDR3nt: TGCGCCAGCAGCTTGAGACGGACAGGGTACACCGGGGAGCTGTTTTTT
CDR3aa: CASSLRRTGYTGELFF

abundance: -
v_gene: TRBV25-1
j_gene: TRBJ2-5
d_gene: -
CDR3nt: TGTGCCAGCAAAGGACAACTTGGCCAAGAGACCCAGTACTTC
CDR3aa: CASKGQLGQETQYF

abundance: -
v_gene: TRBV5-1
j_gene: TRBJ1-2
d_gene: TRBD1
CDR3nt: TGCGCCAGCACAGGAACGGACAGGGGCCAAACTAACTATGGCTACACCTTC
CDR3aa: CASTGTDRGQTNYGYTF

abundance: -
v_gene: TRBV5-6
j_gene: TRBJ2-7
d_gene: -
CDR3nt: TGTGCCAGCAGCTTGAATACCTACGAGCAGTACTTC
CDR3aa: CASSLNTYEQYF

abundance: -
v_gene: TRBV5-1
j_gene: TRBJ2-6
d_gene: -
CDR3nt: TGCGCCAGCACCAACAGAACGGGAGCTGGGGCCAACGTCCTGACTTTC
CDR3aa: CASTNRTGAGANVLTF

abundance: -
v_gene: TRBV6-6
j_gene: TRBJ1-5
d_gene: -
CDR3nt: TGTGCCAGCAACCTCGACAGGTATAGCAATCAGCCCCAGCATTTT
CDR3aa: CASNLDRYSNQPQHF

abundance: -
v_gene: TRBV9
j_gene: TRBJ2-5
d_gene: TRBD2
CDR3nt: TGTGCCAGCAGCGTAGGACTAGCGGGGGTGGGGACCCAGTACTTC
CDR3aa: CASSVGLAGVGTQYF

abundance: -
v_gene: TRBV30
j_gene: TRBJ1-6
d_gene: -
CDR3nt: TGTGCCTGGAGTTCCCCTTCACCCCTCCACTTT
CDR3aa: CAWSSPSPLHF